This TCR beta chain originates from a study of metastatic and nonmetastatic thyroid tumors. Turning to the study itself: The study looked at repertoires side by side in blood and in tumor or nodule tissue from malignant and benign thyroid patients.

There were no patients who had received any treatment before thyroid surgery. In the source study's methods: Clinicopathological groups supplied CDR3 differences that were used to build a distant-metastasis classifier for papillary thyroid cancer. MiXCR reprocessed the PCR reads for TCRdb. The V and J calls follow TCRdb's processing rather than the paper's. The table includes thousands of clones, 32% detected once. Germline assignment: CDR1 SQVTM and CDR2 ANQGSEA. The CDR3 totals 16 residues. Study-level points and caveats: Reported TCR beta diversity, measured in blood and tumor, was significantly higher for malignant thyroid tumors than for benign nodules.

On this clone itself: Its specificity is not known. Germline is not matched at one junction end, which may reflect a read error.

This TCR was sampled from a female donor with papillary thyroid cancer or a benign thyroid nodule (not recorded which). Some clones in this sample may be carry-over from other donors' samples. Sequencing was performed on adjacent normal tissue. The chain carries TRBV29-1 and TRBJ2-1; D is perhaps TRBD1 (7 bases). CDR3 loop: CSVAGGGLASLNGQFF. The CDR3 DNA reads TGCAGCGTTGCAGGGGGAGGATTGGCGAGCCTCAATGGGCAGTTCTTC.